Listed below are T cell receptor beta chains from one sample, sequenced in a study of blood T cell repertoires in COVID-19. Produced via immunoSEQ multiplex PCR; TCRdb's table is partial and in-frame only. The sample has fewer than 300,000 clones; approximately 85% are singletons. Material for sequencing was peripheral blood. These TCRs come from a human donor in a cohort sampled during active COVID-19. CDR3s include the opening cysteine and the closing phenylalanine or tryptophan. Fields, in order: clone size, V gene, J gene, D gene, CDR3 protein, CDR3 DNA. A D gene is named only where the DNA matches it firmly. Some rows mark clone size as missing; the rest say once, few, many or name a class of expanded clone.

clone_size: -; v_call: TRBV6-1; j_call: TRBJ1-2; d_call: -; cdr3_aa: CASSDRISGVYTF; cdr3_nt: TGTGCCAGCAGTGATCGGATCTCGGGTGTTTACACCTTC
clone_size: -; v_call: TRBV9; j_call: TRBJ2-1; d_call: -; cdr3_aa: CASSVDSGLYNEQFF; cdr3_nt: TGTGCCAGCAGCGTAGACAGCGGGCTATACAATGAGCAGTTCTTC
clone_size: -; v_call: TRBV7-9; j_call: TRBJ2-1; d_call: TRBD2; cdr3_aa: CASSFSPTSDFF; cdr3_nt: TGTGCCAGCAGCTTTTCTCCGACTAGCGACTTCTTC
clone_size: -; v_call: TRBV18; j_call: TRBJ1-1; d_call: -; cdr3_aa: CASSPFRDNEAFF; cdr3_nt: TGTGCCAGCTCACCCTTCCGGGACAACGAAGCTTTCTTT
clone_size: few; v_call: TRBV3-1/TRBV3-2; j_call: TRBJ2-1; d_call: -; cdr3_aa: CASSHRVGSADEQFF; cdr3_nt: TGTGCCAGCAGCCACCGCGTCGGGAGTGCGGATGAGCAGTTCTTC
clone_size: -; v_call: TRBV24-1; j_call: TRBJ2-2; d_call: TRBD1; cdr3_aa: CATSDSDPGQTGELFF; cdr3_nt: TGTGCCACCAGTGATTCGGACCCGGGACAGACCGGGGAGCTGTTTTTT
clone_size: -; v_call: TRBV9; j_call: TRBJ2-3; d_call: -; cdr3_aa: CASSVQGLGTDTQYF; cdr3_nt: TGTGCCAGCAGCGTTCAGGGGTTGGGCACAGATACGCAGTATTTT
clone_size: -; v_call: TRBV9; j_call: TRBJ2-4; d_call: -; cdr3_aa: CASSVEGQGGNIQYF; cdr3_nt: TGTGCCAGCAGCGTAGAAGGCCAGGGTGGAAACATTCAGTACTTC
clone_size: many; v_call: TRBV9; j_call: TRBJ1-3; d_call: -; cdr3_aa: CASSVVGQGGNTIYF; cdr3_nt: TGTGCCAGCAGCGTAGTGGGGCAAGGTGGAAACACCATATATTTT
clone_size: -; v_call: TRBV10-3; j_call: TRBJ2-5; d_call: -; cdr3_aa: CAITSSSRGETQYF; cdr3_nt: TGTGCCATCACGTCGTCTAGCCGGGGAGAGACCCAGTACTTC
clone_size: few; v_call: TRBV12-3/TRBV12-4; j_call: TRBJ1-2; d_call: -; cdr3_aa: CASSLEGVYGYTF; cdr3_nt: TGTGCCAGCAGTTTAGAGGGGGTCTATGGCTACACCTTC
clone_size: -; v_call: TRBV7-2; j_call: TRBJ2-7; d_call: TRBD2; cdr3_aa: CASSSYSSGNEQYF; cdr3_nt: TGTGCCAGCAGCTCATACTCTAGCGGGAACGAGCAGTACTTC
clone_size: -; v_call: TRBV3-1/TRBV3-2; j_call: TRBJ2-1; d_call: -; cdr3_aa: CASSRLRGGMGNEQFF; cdr3_nt: TGTGCCAGCAGCCGCTTACGGGGCGGGATGGGCAATGAGCAGTTCTTC
clone_size: -; v_call: TRBV9; j_call: TRBJ2-1; d_call: TRBD2; cdr3_aa: CASSVAGGVNEQFF; cdr3_nt: TGTGCCAGCAGCGTAGCGGGAGGAGTGAATGAGCAGTTCTTC
clone_size: -; v_call: TRBV3-1/TRBV3-2; j_call: TRBJ1-1; d_call: -; cdr3_aa: CASKLGGADTEAFF; cdr3_nt: TGTGCCAGCAAGCTGGGGGGGGCGGACACTGAAGCTTTCTTT
clone_size: few; v_call: TRBV9; j_call: TRBJ1-4; d_call: -; cdr3_aa: CASSVGGNTGYEKLFF; cdr3_nt: TGTGCCAGCAGCGTAGGAGGGAATACTGGGTATGAAAAACTGTTTTTT
clone_size: -; v_call: TRBV18; j_call: TRBJ1-1; d_call: -; cdr3_aa: CASSQDRKNTEAFF; cdr3_nt: TGTGCCAGCTCACAGGACAGAAAGAACACTGAAGCTTTCTTT
clone_size: few; v_call: TRBV9; j_call: TRBJ2-3; d_call: -; cdr3_aa: CASSVAEGGPDTQYF; cdr3_nt: TGTGCCAGCAGCGTAGCGGAAGGCGGCCCAGATACGCAGTATTTT
clone_size: -; v_call: TRBV5-1; j_call: TRBJ2-7; d_call: -; cdr3_aa: CASSYYRDIVYEQYF; cdr3_nt: TGCGCCAGCAGCTACTACAGGGACATCGTATACGAGCAGTACTTC
clone_size: -; v_call: TRBV18; j_call: TRBJ2-5; d_call: -; cdr3_aa: CASSPEIQETQYF; cdr3_nt: TGTGCCAGCTCACCAGAGATCCAAGAGACCCAGTACTTC
clone_size: -; v_call: TRBV19; j_call: TRBJ1-1; d_call: -; cdr3_aa: CASSIGLGRGNSEAFF; cdr3_nt: TGTGCCAGTAGTATAGGACTGGGCAGGGGCAATTCTGAAGCTTTCTTT
clone_size: -; v_call: TRBV5-4; j_call: TRBJ1-1; d_call: -; cdr3_aa: CASSFGGVMDTEAFF; cdr3_nt: TGTGCCAGCAGCTTCGGGGGGGTTATGGACACTGAAGCTTTCTTT
clone_size: -; v_call: TRBV19; j_call: TRBJ1-1; d_call: -; cdr3_aa: CASRVALYTEAFF; cdr3_nt: TGTGCCTCCAGGGTAGCTCTTTACACTGAAGCTTTCTTT
clone_size: -; v_call: TRBV19; j_call: TRBJ1-6; d_call: -; cdr3_aa: CASSPNSGTSSPLHF; cdr3_nt: TGTGCCAGTAGCCCAAACTCGGGAACTAGTTCACCCCTCCACTTT
clone_size: -; v_call: TRBV30; j_call: TRBJ2-2; d_call: -; cdr3_aa: CAWSVLSAGELFF; cdr3_nt: TGTGCCTGGAGTGTACTGAGTGCCGGGGAGCTGTTTTTT
clone_size: many; v_call: TRBV2; j_call: TRBJ2-1; d_call: TRBD2; cdr3_aa: CASSDYTSGRADEQFF; cdr3_nt: TGTGCCAGCAGTGATTATACTAGCGGGAGGGCCGATGAGCAGTTCTTC
clone_size: -; v_call: TRBV7-2; j_call: TRBJ2-7; d_call: -; cdr3_aa: CASSLALEGLGGPSSYEQYF; cdr3_nt: TGTGCCAGCAGCTTAGCGCTCGAGGGTCTGGGAGGCCCAAGCTCCTACGAGCAGTACTTC
clone_size: -; v_call: TRBV25-1; j_call: TRBJ2-7; d_call: TRBD1; cdr3_aa: CASRPTGNSYEQYF; cdr3_nt: TGTGCCAGCAGGCCGACAGGGAACTCCTACGAGCAGTACTTC
clone_size: -; v_call: TRBV5-1; j_call: TRBJ2-1; d_call: -; cdr3_aa: CASSHGSNNEQFF; cdr3_nt: TGCGCCAGCAGCCATGGCTCGAACAATGAGCAGTTCTTC
clone_size: -; v_call: TRBV12-3/TRBV12-4; j_call: TRBJ2-5; d_call: -; cdr3_aa: CASSLAAARTQYF; cdr3_nt: TGTGCCAGCAGTTTGGCGGCAGCCAGGACCCAGTACTTC
clone_size: -; v_call: TRBV21-1; j_call: TRBJ2-7; d_call: -; cdr3_aa: CASSKQLNRHNSYEQYF; cdr3_nt: TGTGCCAGCAGCAAGCAATTAAATAGACACAACTCCTACGAGCAGTACTTC
clone_size: -; v_call: TRBV29-1; j_call: TRBJ1-2; d_call: TRBD1; cdr3_aa: CSVDTGTGVYGYTF; cdr3_nt: TGCAGCGTTGACACCGGGACAGGGGTTTATGGCTACACCTTC
clone_size: -; v_call: TRBV20-1; j_call: TRBJ1-2; d_call: -; cdr3_aa: CSASIPGTYGYTF; cdr3_nt: TGCAGTGCTAGTATACCGGGAACCTATGGCTACACCTTC
clone_size: -; v_call: TRBV5-1; j_call: TRBJ2-1; d_call: -; cdr3_aa: CASSLAPGVSNEQFF; cdr3_nt: TGCGCCAGCAGCTTGGCGCCAGGGGTCTCAAATGAGCAGTTCTTC
clone_size: few; v_call: TRBV5-1; j_call: TRBJ1-1; d_call: TRBD1; cdr3_aa: CASNQGEDTEAFF; cdr3_nt: TGCGCCAGCAACCAGGGGGAGGACACTGAAGCTTTCTTT
clone_size: once; v_call: TRBV4-1; j_call: TRBJ1-5; d_call: -; cdr3_aa: CASSQDNNQPQHF; cdr3_nt: TGCGCCAGCAGCCAAGATAACAATCAGCCCCAGCATTTT
clone_size: -; v_call: TRBV7-3; j_call: TRBJ2-2; d_call: TRBD1; cdr3_aa: CASSVQGKNTGELFF; cdr3_nt: TGTGCCAGCAGCGTACAGGGGAAAAACACCGGGGAGCTGTTTTTT
clone_size: -; v_call: TRBV6-4; j_call: TRBJ2-1; d_call: TRBD2; cdr3_aa: CASSERGLVGVEQFF; cdr3_nt: TGTGCCAGCAGTGAGCGCGGACTAGTAGGTGTTGAGCAGTTCTTC
clone_size: -; v_call: TRBV2; j_call: TRBJ2-2; d_call: -; cdr3_aa: CASSERSTGELFF; cdr3_nt: TGTGCCAGCAGCGAGAGGAGCACCGGGGAGCTGTTTTTT
clone_size: -; v_call: TRBV6-2/TRBV6-3; j_call: TRBJ2-5; d_call: -; cdr3_aa: CASSYSSFQRETQYF; cdr3_nt: TGTGCCAGCAGTTACTCGAGTTTCCAGCGGGAGACCCAGTACTTC
clone_size: -; v_call: TRBV2; j_call: TRBJ2-5; d_call: -; cdr3_aa: CATKLETQYF; cdr3_nt: TGTGCCACTAAGCTAGAGACCCAGTACTTC
clone_size: -; v_call: TRBV7-2; j_call: TRBJ1-1; d_call: -; cdr3_aa: CASSLDHGYQDEAFF; cdr3_nt: TGTGCCAGCAGCTTAGATCATGGGTATCAGGATGAAGCTTTCTTT
clone_size: -; v_call: TRBV9; j_call: TRBJ2-2; d_call: TRBD1; cdr3_aa: CASSETGVGELFF; cdr3_nt: TGTGCCAGCAGCGAGACAGGGGTCGGGGAGCTGTTTTTT
clone_size: -; v_call: TRBV5-6; j_call: TRBJ2-5; d_call: -; cdr3_aa: CASTSFFAVQETQYF; cdr3_nt: TGTGCCAGCACCTCGTTTTTCGCAGTTCAAGAGACCCAGTACTTC
clone_size: -; v_call: TRBV11-2; j_call: TRBJ1-4; d_call: TRBD1; cdr3_aa: CASSLNRGNEKLFF; cdr3_nt: TGTGCCAGCAGCTTAAACAGGGGTAATGAAAAACTGTTTTTT
clone_size: -; v_call: TRBV9; j_call: TRBJ2-3; d_call: -; cdr3_aa: CASSGGGTDTQYF; cdr3_nt: TGTGCCAGCAGCGGGGGGGGCACAGATACGCAGTATTTT
clone_size: few; v_call: TRBV9; j_call: TRBJ1-2; d_call: -; cdr3_aa: CASSLQGLGGYTF; cdr3_nt: TGTGCCAGCAGCTTACAGGGTTTGGGAGGCTACACCTTC
clone_size: -; v_call: TRBV3-1/TRBV3-2; j_call: TRBJ2-7; d_call: -; cdr3_aa: CASSQSHYEQYF; cdr3_nt: TGTGCCAGCAGTCAATCACACTACGAGCAGTACTTC
clone_size: -; v_call: TRBV28; j_call: TRBJ2-7; d_call: TRBD2; cdr3_aa: CASRESGAHYEQYF; cdr3_nt: TGTGCCAGCAGAGAAAGCGGGGCACACTACGAGCAGTACTTC
clone_size: -; v_call: TRBV28; j_call: TRBJ1-1; d_call: -; cdr3_aa: CATLLSTEAFF; cdr3_nt: TGTGCCACACTCCTGAGCACTGAAGCTTTCTTT
clone_size: many; v_call: TRBV15; j_call: TRBJ1-1; d_call: -; cdr3_aa: CATSRRRGTEAFF; cdr3_nt: TGTGCCACCAGCAGACGCCGGGGCACTGAAGCTTTCTTT
clone_size: -; v_call: TRBV7-2; j_call: TRBJ1-6; d_call: TRBD1; cdr3_aa: CASSPRGTGSNSPLHF; cdr3_nt: TGTGCCAGCAGCCCTAGGGGGACAGGGAGTAATTCACCCCTCCACTTT
clone_size: -; v_call: TRBV5-4; j_call: TRBJ2-5; d_call: TRBD2; cdr3_aa: CASSLGPLSSGSQETQYF; cdr3_nt: TGTGCCAGCAGCTTGGGCCCTCTCTCTAGCGGGAGCCAAGAGACCCAGTACTTC
clone_size: -; v_call: TRBV12-3/TRBV12-4; j_call: TRBJ1-2; d_call: TRBD1; cdr3_aa: CASSSGTVYGYTF; cdr3_nt: TGTGCCAGCAGTTCCGGGACAGTCTATGGCTACACCTTC
clone_size: -; v_call: TRBV9; j_call: TRBJ2-7; d_call: TRBD2; cdr3_aa: CASSPSGTPYEQYF; cdr3_nt: TGTGCCAGCAGCCCTAGCGGTACTCCCTACGAGCAGTACTTC